These T cell receptor beta chains were read from a single sample in a study of control samples from healthy donors and cancer patients. Some clones are missing from TCRdb's copy, which holds only in-frame ones; the method was immunoSEQ multiplex PCR. The data include 150,000 to 200,000 clones; the top ten clones carry roughly 2%. Sequenced input: blood. The receptors were sampled from a woman aged 25 to 39 in good health. CDR3s include the opening cysteine and the closing phenylalanine or tryptophan. D genes are given only for firm matches.

>TRBV6-2/TRBV6-3|TRBJ2-3|-
CASSWAGWVTDTQYF
TGTGCCAGCAGTTGGGCCGGGTGGGTCACAGATACGCAGTATTTT
>TRBV3-1/TRBV3-2|TRBJ1-5|-
CASSQEGGVNQPQHF
TGTGCCAGCAGCCAAGAAGGAGGGGTCAATCAGCCCCAGCATTTT
>TRBV4-1|TRBJ1-6|-
CASSQVGLTYNSPLHF
TGCGCCAGCAGCCAAGTCGGGCTGACCTATAATTCACCCCTCCACTTT
>TRBV6-1|TRBJ2-2|-
CASSEVWGVNTGELFF
TGTGCCAGCAGTGAGGTTTGGGGGGTAAACACCGGGGAGCTGTTTTTT
>TRBV2|TRBJ2-7|-
CATKFAADRYEQYF
TGTGCCACCAAGTTTGCGGCAGATCGCTACGAGCAGTACTTC
>TRBV10-3|TRBJ1-2|-
CAISEVNNYGYTF
TGTGCCATCAGTGAAGTAAACAACTATGGCTACACCTTC
>TRBV28|TRBJ1-1|TRBD1
CASSFGDRNTEAFF
TGTGCCAGCAGTTTCGGGGACAGGAACACTGAAGCTTTCTTT
>TRBV7-9|TRBJ1-4|-
CASSSVLRDEKLFF
TGTGCCAGCAGCTCCGTACTAAGGGATGAAAAACTGTTTTTT
>TRBV2|TRBJ1-5|-
CASSEKEYSNQPQHF
TGTGCCAGCAGTGAAAAGGAGTATAGCAATCAGCCCCAGCATTTT
>TRBV4-3|TRBJ2-3|-
CASSQDLGTDTQYF
TGCGCCAGCAGCCAAGATCTAGGCACAGATACGCAGTATTTT
>TRBV28|TRBJ1-2|-
CASSLEGVPGYGYTF
TGTGCCAGCAGTTTAGAAGGAGTCCCGGGATATGGCTACACCTTC
>TRBV10-3|TRBJ1-5|TRBD1
CASQGQGLGQPQHF
TGTGCCAGTCAGGGACAGGGACTCGGTCAGCCCCAGCATTTT
>TRBV9|TRBJ2-5|-
CASSVVGGEGETQYF
TGTGCCAGCAGCGTAGTCGGGGGAGAGGGGGAGACCCAGTACTTC
>TRBV27|TRBJ2-2|TRBD2
CASSPTRSSGVANTGELFF
TGTGCCAGCAGTCCAACCCGGAGTAGCGGGGTCGCGAACACCGGGGAGCTGTTTTTT
>TRBV6-1|TRBJ1-6|-
CASSDRGGYYNSPLHF
TGTGCCAGCAGTGACAGGGGAGGATACTATAATTCACCCCTCCACTTT
>TRBV28|TRBJ2-2|TRBD1
CASSPPLTGTGELFF
TGTGCCAGCAGTCCCCCACTGACAGGGACCGGGGAGCTGTTTTTT
>TRBV20-1|TRBJ1-2|-
CSAIDNGGYTF
TGCAGTGCTATTGATAATGGTGGCTACACCTTC
>TRBV9|TRBJ2-5|-
CASSVGKGQEETQYF
TGTGCCAGCAGCGTTGGGAAGGGGCAGGAGGAGACCCAGTACTTC
>TRBV28|TRBJ1-3|-
CASSMATGGRISGNTIYF
TGTGCCAGCAGCATGGCGACAGGTGGGAGAATCTCTGGAAACACCATATATTTT
>TRBV10-2|TRBJ1-4|TRBD1
CASSELGQGTSNEKLFF
TGCGCCAGCAGTGAATTGGGACAGGGAACTTCAAATGAAAAACTGTTTTTT
>TRBV29-1|TRBJ1-2|-
CSVEGKTENYGYTF
TGCAGCGTTGAAGGGAAGACAGAAAACTATGGCTACACCTTC
>TRBV12-3/TRBV12-4|TRBJ2-1|-
CASTPGHLEQFF
TGCGCCAGCACCCCCGGACACTTAGAGCAGTTCTTC
>TRBV19|TRBJ2-3|TRBD2
CASSRGGPSTDTQYF
TGTGCCAGTAGCCGCGGGGGGCCTAGCACAGATACGCAGTATTTT
>TRBV3-1/TRBV3-2|TRBJ1-5|-
CASSRGGAVATPQHF
TGTGCCAGCAGCCGTGGGGGGGCAGTAGCTACGCCCCAGCATTTT
>TRBV9|TRBJ1-6|-
CASSPRTGINSPLHF
TGTGCCAGCAGCCCGAGGACGGGGATTAATTCACCCCTCCACTTT
>TRBV5-4|TRBJ2-2|TRBD2
CASRWGGDWRSTGELFF
TGTGCCAGCAGGTGGGGGGGAGACTGGCGTTCCACCGGGGAGCTGTTTTTT
>TRBV4-1|TRBJ1-2|-
CASSQPGGGGYTF
TGCGCCAGCAGCCAACCAGGAGGTGGGGGCTACACCTTC
>TRBV2|TRBJ2-2|-
CASSERRDTGELFF
TGTGCCAGCAGTGAACGTAGAGACACCGGGGAGCTGTTTTTT
>TRBV7-2|TRBJ1-1|-
CASSPTYPRTEAFF
TGTGCCAGCAGCCCTACATATCCCAGGACTGAAGCTTTCTTT
>TRBV5-1|TRBJ1-2|-
CASSLWGADGYTF
TGCGCCAGCAGCTTGTGGGGGGCGGACGGCTACACCTTC
>TRBV5-6|TRBJ1-3|-
CASSLTTASGNTIYF
TGTGCCAGCAGCTTGACGACAGCCTCTGGAAACACCATATATTTT
>TRBV28|TRBJ1-1|-
CASSFRWNTEAFF
TGTGCCAGCAGTTTTAGATGGAACACTGAAGCTTTCTTT
>TRBV5-1|TRBJ1-1|-
CASKRGGLNTEAFF
TGCGCCAGCAAGAGGGGCGGGTTGAACACTGAAGCTTTCTTT
>TRBV4-2|TRBJ1-2|TRBD1
CASSQGTGAGGYTF
TGTGCCAGCAGCCAGGGGACAGGGGCTGGTGGCTACACCTTC
>TRBV5-1|TRBJ2-7|-
CASSFGLIYEQYF
TGCGCCAGCAGCTTCGGACTGATTTACGAGCAGTACTTC